A single sample is the source of the 4 T cell receptor delta chains below, sequenced in a study of γδ T cells in repeated Plasmodium falciparum infection. TCRdb re-called the multiplex PCR reads through CATT. The sample contains 85,000 to 95,000 delta-chain clones, more than 1.4% of which appear only once. Gammadelta T cells were flow-sorted from PBMC into Vgamma9/Vdelta2+ and Vdelta2-negative populations for bulk analysis. Sample: gamma-delta T cells from blood. The receptor source for this set is a pool of human donors (malaria-infected and uninfected, not separated).

This clone was seen a handful of times. A far more abundant clone sits one base away, making this likely a read error. This sample also contains other DNA sequences that code for the same CDR3. The chain has TRDV2 and TRDJ1, with 13 bases fitting TRDD3. No J segment appears in TCRdb, so it was assigned here by matching the sequence to germline. The CDR3 runs 19 residues. Per germline, CDR1 GEAIGNYY and CDR2 EKD. CDR3: CACDDLLGDTPAYTDKLIF. CDR3 in DNA: TGTGCCTGTGACGATTTACTGGGGGATACGCCCGCGTACACCGACAAACTCATCTTT.

This clone came up a few times. The TCRdb protein, from a much larger clone, departs from this DNA's translation at residue 4, likely by read error; the protein shown derives from the DNA. The chain carries TRDV2 and TRDJ3; 9 nucleotides match TRDD3. Here the J gene came from matching the DNA to germline, since TCRdb omits it. This CDR3 has 19 amino acids. Germline loops: CDR1 GEAIGNYY, CDR2 EKD. The CDR3 here is CACNTADWGSSWDTRQMFF. The DNA of the CDR3 is TGTGCCTGTAACACCGCGGACTGGGGGAGCTCCTGGGACACCCGACAGATGTTTTTC.

This clone has more than one count but fewer than ten. It is likely a read error: a sequence one base away is far more abundant. Within the sample, other DNA sequences also encode this same CDR3. The V and J genes are TRDV1 and TRDJ1, with D perhaps matching TRDD3 (6 bases). No J gene was available from TCRdb, and it was assigned here by a germline match of the DNA. The CDR3 contains 19 residues. V was shortened by 1 base and J by 0 bases, with 21 bases between the two germline ends. In germline, CDR1 is TSWWSYY, CDR2 QGS. The CDR3 sequence is CALGEPGVPHYPNTDKLIF. In DNA, the CDR3 is TGTGCTCTTGGGGAACCTGGGGTTCCCCACTACCCCAACACCGATAAACTCATCTTT.

At least ten counts were recorded for this clone. The chain employs TRDV1 and TRDJ1; 8 nucleotides line up with TRDD3. V dropped 2 bases and J dropped 0; count of bases not matched to a gene: 8. The CDR3 covers 17 residues. Germline CDR1 reads TSWWSYY; CDR2 reads QGS. CDR3 DNA sequence: TGTGCTCTTGGGGAATTCGGGGATACAGGGGACACCGATAAACTCATCTTT. Translating gives CALGEFGDTGDTDKLIF.